The clone carrying this TCR beta chain was counted only a few times. Its antigen remains unidentified. The sample comes from a study of regulatory T cells in long-lasting Graves disease. Time point reported: newly diagnosed GD, antithyroid drugs for less than 3 months. The TCR library used RNA extracted from PBMCs. Patients were enrolled at an endocrinology department in Xi'an, China. The germline V and J ends were trimmed by 0 bases and 4 bases, with 12 bases remaining between them. The V gene's germline CDR1 is LGHNA and CDR2 YNFKEQ. The CDR3 contains 15 residues. Broader study findings: TCR diversity was lower in persistent than newly diagnosed Graves' disease.

Through Arm-PCR of CDR3 regions and iRepertoire HTBI primers, TCR beta libraries were built. A single record per CDR3 protein comes from TCRdb applying MiXCR to the multiplex PCR reads. The profile covers a few hundred thousand distinct CDR3 sequences, with 16% appearing a single time and roughly 30% taken by the ten largest. These same data were also listed under a study on T cells in Graves' hyperthyroidism and ophthalmopathy. That investigation notes: Stable Graves' hyperthyroidism denoted no ophthalmopathy progression over 18 months.

The rearrangement joins TRBV4-2 to TRBJ2-5; D is unclear. The source is a man aged 35 to 55 with Graves disease. The material sequenced was peripheral blood mononuclear cells (PBMCs), taken at new diagnosis, from a patient treated with antithyroid drugs. The CDR3, as DNA: TGTGCCAGCAGCCAAGATAGGGTAGAAAGAGAGACCCAGTACTTC. Its translation is CASSQDRVERETQYF.